The entry below gives a single TCR beta chain sequence along with its context. This table comes from immunoSEQ multiplex PCR, and its TCRdb copy is limited to in-frame clones, with some not included. The data show tens of thousands of clones, 90% to 95% seen once. The data stem from a study of T cell changes during pregnancy in multiple sclerosis. Germline lookup yields CDR1 MNHEY and CDR2 SVGAGI. J gave up 8 bases and V 2 bases, and 5 bases lay outside the gene matches. CDR3 size: 13 residues. This clonotype was sampled from a female donor with multiple sclerosis, enrolled in a pregnancy study. This sequence joins TRBV6-5 and TRBJ1-2; TRBD1 matches 7 bases. Sequenced here: peripheral blood, sampled before pregnancy. The CDR3 nucleotides are TGTGCCAGCAGTTACAGGGGGCTCTCAGGCTACACCTTC. It encodes CASSYRGLSGYTF.